This T cell receptor beta chain was retrieved from a study of beta chain features in type 1 diabetes. Germline-derived CDR1 and CDR2 are SNHLY and FYNNEI. The V end lost 6 bases, the J end lost 9 bases, and 11 bases lay between the germline ends. CDR3 length: 11 amino acids. Expressed TCRB transcripts were sequenced after all isolated RNA was converted to cDNA. Profiling relied on immunoSEQ multiplex PCR, and the TCRdb table lists in-frame clones only, not all of them. Here the sample spans under 550,000 clones, 10% to 12% being singletons. One heparinised draw of blood, averaging roughly 110 mL, came from each donor.

This chain joins TRBV2 and TRBJ1-1, with D perhaps matching TRBD1 (6 bases). The TCR originated in a woman between 18 and 29 years old in good health. The sample comprised naive CD4+ T cells from blood. The chain's CDR3 is CASSQQGKAFF. CDR3 nucleotides: TGTGCCAGCAGCCAACAGGGAAAAGCTTTCTTT. The complete variable domain, with remaining parts taken from reference TRBV2 and TRBJ1-1, reads EPEVTQTPSHQVTQMGQEVILRCVPISNHLYFYWYRQILGQKVEFLVSFYNNEISEKSEIFDDQFSVERPDGSNFTLKIRSTKLEDSAMYFCASSQQGKAFFGQGTRLTVV.